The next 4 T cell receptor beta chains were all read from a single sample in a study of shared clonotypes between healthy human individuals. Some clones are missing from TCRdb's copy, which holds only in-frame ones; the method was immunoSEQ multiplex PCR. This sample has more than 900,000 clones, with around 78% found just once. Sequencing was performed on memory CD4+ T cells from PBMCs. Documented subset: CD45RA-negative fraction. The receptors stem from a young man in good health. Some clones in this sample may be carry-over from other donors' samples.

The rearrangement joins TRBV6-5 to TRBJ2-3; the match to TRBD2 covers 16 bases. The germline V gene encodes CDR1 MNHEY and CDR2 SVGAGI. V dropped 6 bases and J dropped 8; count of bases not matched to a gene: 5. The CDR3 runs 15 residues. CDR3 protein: CASRTGLAGGSTQYF. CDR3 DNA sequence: TGTGCCAGCAGAACGGGACTAGCGGGAGGGAGTACGCAGTATTTT.

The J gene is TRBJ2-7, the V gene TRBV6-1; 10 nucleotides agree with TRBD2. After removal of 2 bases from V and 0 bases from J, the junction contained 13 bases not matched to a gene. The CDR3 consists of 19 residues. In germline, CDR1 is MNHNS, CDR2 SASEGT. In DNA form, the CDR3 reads TGTGCCAGCAGTGAAAGGGGACTAGCGTCAAAAAGGAGCTCCTACGAGCAGTACTTC. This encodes CASSERGLASKRSSYEQYF.

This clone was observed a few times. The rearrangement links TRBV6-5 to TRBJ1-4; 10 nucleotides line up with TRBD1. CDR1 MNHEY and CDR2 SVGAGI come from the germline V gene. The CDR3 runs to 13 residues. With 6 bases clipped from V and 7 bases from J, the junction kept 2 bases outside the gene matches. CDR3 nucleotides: TGTGCCAGCAGCCGGGACAGGGGTGAAAAACTGTTTTTT. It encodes CASSRDRGEKLFF.

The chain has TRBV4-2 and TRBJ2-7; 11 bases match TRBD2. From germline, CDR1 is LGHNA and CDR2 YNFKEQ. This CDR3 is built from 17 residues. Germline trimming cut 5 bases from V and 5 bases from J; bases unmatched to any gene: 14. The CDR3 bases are TGTGCCAGCAGCTATCTCTCCCTAGCGGGAGGTCAGGACGAGCAGTACTTC. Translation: CASSYLSLAGGQDEQYF.